These 11 T cell receptor beta chains share one sample of origin, sequenced in a study of blood T cell repertoires in COVID-19. Clones were sequenced by immunoSEQ multiplex PCR, and TCRdb holds only the in-frame ones, with some missing. The table includes approximately 500,000 clones, 85% to 90% detected once. The sample consisted of peripheral blood. The receptors come from a woman aged 45-60 years with COVID-19, enrolled during active disease.

The J gene is TRBJ2-7, the V gene TRBV5-6; 7 nucleotides align to TRBD1. In germline, CDR1 is SGHDT, CDR2 YYEEEE. The ends lost 4 bases at V and 2 bases at J; junction bases unmatched: 6. The CDR3 covers 14 residues. In DNA form, the CDR3 reads TGTGCCAGCAGCAAAGGACAGGCTGCCTACGAGCAGTACTTC. This codes for CASSKGQAAYEQYF.

The rearrangement uses TRBV27 and TRBJ2-6, with D perhaps matching TRBD1 (6 bases). Germline assignment: CDR1 MNHEY and CDR2 SMNVEV (reference sequence). V lost 6 bases and J 4 bases, leaving 16 bases between the germline ends. The CDR3 is 16 amino acids. This CDR3 reads CASSENRARGANVLTF. In DNA, the CDR3 is TGTGCCAGCAGCGAAAACAGGGCACGGGGGGCCAACGTCCTGACTTTC.

The chain joins TRBV6-5 to TRBJ1-2, with TRBD1 identical over 8 bases. This CDR3 contains 15 residues. The trim removed 8 bases at V and 3 bases at J, leaving 11 bases unmatched. Germline V gene lookup returns CDR1 MNHEY and CDR2 SVGAGI. CDR3 DNA sequence: TGTGCCAGCCTCCAGGGGGCGCGGAGGGACTATGGCTACACCTTC. This encodes CASLQGARRDYGYTF.

The rearrangement uses TRBV19 and TRBJ2-4, with a tentative D call TRBD1 (5 bases). The ends were cut back, 11 bases at V and 0 bases at J, with 17 bases in the middle. Germline V gene lookup returns CDR1 LNHDA and CDR2 SQIVND (reference sequence). This CDR3 region has 15 residues. In nucleotides, the CDR3 is TGTGCCCATAATGGGGCCCCTCGAGCCAAAAACATTCAGTACTTC. Residues: CAHNGAPRAKNIQYF.

CDR3 loop: CASALETGVEAFF. The CDR3 DNA reads as TGTGCCAGCGCCTTAGAGACAGGGGTTGAAGCTTTCTTT. The chain links TRBV6-5 to TRBJ1-1; 8 bases line up with TRBD1. Germline V lookup: CDR1 MNHEY, CDR2 SVGAGI. V trimming: 8 bases; J trimming: 7 bases; junction bases outside the gene matches: 9. This CDR3 comprises 13 residues.

The rearrangement uses TRBV28 and TRBJ2-1, with 9 bases fitting TRBD1. In germline, CDR1 is MDHEN, CDR2 SYDVKM. The V and J ends lost 3 bases and 6 bases, in that order; junction bases with no gene match: 6. The CDR3 loop spans 15 amino acids. Here the CDR3 reads CASSFWRDRANEQFF. The DNA of the CDR3 is TGTGCCAGCAGTTTCTGGAGGGACAGGGCCAATGAGCAGTTCTTC.

The chain links TRBV6-5 to TRBJ1-3, with D tentatively TRBD1 (5 bases). From germline, CDR1 is MNHEY and CDR2 SVGAGI. V lost 0 bases to trimming and J lost 2 bases, with 8 bases between them. The CDR3 contains 15 residues. CDR3 DNA sequence: TGTGCCAGCAGTTACTCCAGGGTCACTGGAAACACCATATATTTT. As protein: CASSYSRVTGNTIYF.

The chain's CDR3 is CASSKGDQETQYF. The CDR3 region has the DNA TGTGCCAGCAGCAAAGGGGATCAAGAGACCCAGTACTTC. This chain connects TRBV28 to TRBJ2-5, with TRBD1 as a possible D gene (5 bases). The CDR3 is 13 residues long. Germline V gene sequence: CDR1 MDHEN, CDR2 SYDVKM. The germline V and J ends were trimmed by 6 bases and 2 bases, with 10 bases remaining between them.

The rearrangement uses TRBV2 and TRBJ1-6; no firm D call. CDR1 is SNHLY and CDR2 is FYNNEI in the germline V gene. CDR3 length equals 14 residues. The V end lost 3 bases, the J end lost 7 bases, and 10 bases lay between the germline ends. CDR3 sequence: CASSEDERNSPLHF. CDR3 bases: TGTGCCAGCAGTGAGGATGAGAGGAATTCACCCCTCCACTTT.

This sequence joins TRBV6-5 and TRBJ1-6; 7 nucleotides agree with TRBD1. CDR1 and CDR2 from the germline V gene are MNHEY and SVGAGI. V dropped 7 bases and J dropped 8; count of bases not matched to a gene: 8. The CDR3 consists of 14 residues. CDR3: CASNIGQDYSPLHF. The CDR3 DNA is TGTGCCAGCAATATAGGACAGGACTATTCACCCCTCCACTTT.

The rearrangement links TRBV27 to TRBJ1-6; 7 nucleotides align to TRBD1. Trimming removed 4 bases from V and 7 bases from J; junction bases left unmatched: 10. Germline V gene lookup returns CDR1 MNHEY and CDR2 SMNVEV (reference sequence). CDR3 length: 16 residues. The CDR3 protein is CASSSADRIRNSPLHF. The CDR3 DNA follows: TGTGCCAGCAGTTCCGCGGACAGGATCAGGAATTCACCCCTCCACTTT.